These 31 T cell receptor beta chains share one sample of origin, sequenced in a study of T cells in Graves' hyperthyroidism and ophthalmopathy. Amplified TCR beta CDR3 regions derived from RNA transcripts. Initially, a first-round RT-PCR of the TCR CDR3 employed the HTBI primer set. From the multiplex PCR reads, TCRdb called clonotypes with MiXCR, one entry per CDR3 protein. The table includes 310,000 or so distinct CDR3 sequences, over 15% detected once. The sequenced sample consisted of blood. All receptors derive from a woman in her sixties with Graves' ophthalmopathy.

Points on this clonotype: A much more abundant neighbour one base away suggests this may be a read error. The CDR3 is CASSSPGQGKPNTEAFF. CDR3 bases: TGTGCCAGCAGCTCGCCGGGACAGGGAAAGCCGAACACTGAAGCTTTCTTT. The rearrangement joins TRBV9 to TRBJ1-1; 9 bases agree with TRBD1. The junction had 11 bases not matched to a gene; V was cut back by 4 bases and J by 1 base. The CDR3 is 17 residues long. The germline CDR1 and CDR2 sequences are SGDLS and YYNGEE.

This clonotype was detected a few times. This rearrangement joins TRBV19 to TRBJ1-5; TRBD1 matches at 9 bases. In germline, CDR1 is LNHDA, CDR2 SQIVND (reference sequence). V was clipped by 5 bases and J by 3 bases; unmatched bases: 11. This CDR3 is 17 amino acids long. CDR3 nucleotide sequence: TGTGCCAGTAGTCCGAGGGAAACAGGGGGCTACAATCAGCCCCAGCATTTT. This codes for CASSPRETGGYNQPQHF.

A remark on this clonotype: A read error may explain this, as a much larger clone is one base away. This rearrangement joins TRBV7-9 to TRBJ2-7; 8 bases fit TRBD1. Germline loops: CDR1 SEHNR, CDR2 FQNEAQ (reference sequence). CDR3 length: 12 amino acids. V lost 4 bases and J lost 7; bases outside the gene matches: 3. CDR3 protein: CASSSGGDEQYF. The CDR3 bases are TGTGCCAGCAGCTCAGGGGGCGATGAGCAGTACTTC. The variable domain in full, with the rest retrieved from reference TRBV7-9 and TRBJ2-7, is DTGVSQNPRHKITKRGQNVTFRCDPISEHNRLYWYRQTLGQGPEFLTYFQNEAQLEKSRLLSDRFSAERPKGSFSTLEIQRTEQGDSAMYLCASSSGGDEQYFGPGTRLTVT.

This clonotype was seen only once. The CDR3 DNA reads TGTGCCAGCAGCGTAAGCGGGGGCCTCTACAATGAGCAGTTCTTC. It encodes CASSVSGGLYNEQFF. V gene TRBV9 combines with J gene TRBJ2-1; 8 positions match TRBD2. CDR1 SGDLS and CDR2 YYNGEE come from the germline V gene. V lost 1 base, J lost 3 bases, and 3 bases stayed unmatched. This CDR3 region has 15 residues. Using reference TRBV9 and TRBJ2-1 for the parts outside the CDR3, the full variable domain is DSGVTQTPKHLITATGQRVTLRCSPRSGDLSVYWYQQSLDQGLQFLIQYYNGEERAKGNILERFSAQQFPDLHSELNLSSLELGDSALYFCASSVSGGLYNEQFFGPGTRLTVL.

The V call is TRBV12-3 or TRBV12-4, the J call TRBJ2-1; 10 nucleotides agree with TRBD2. V trimming: 6 bases; J trimming: 12 bases; junction bases outside the gene matches: 14. The CDR3 consists of 15 residues. CDR3 in DNA: TGTGCCAGCAGCGGAGCGGGGGGGCCTACAGATACGCAGTTCTTC. Protein product: CASSGAGGPTDTQFF.

V is TRBV15 and J is TRBJ2-2; tentative D call: TRBD2 (6 bases). The V and J ends lost 3 bases and 0 bases respectively, with 8 bases between them. Germline V gene data show CDR1 as LNHNV and CDR2 as YYDKDF (reference sequence). This CDR3 has 15 residues. DNA for the CDR3: TGTGCCACCAGCAGTGGGGGGACGAACACCGGGGAGCTGTTTTTT. Translation: CATSSGGTNTGELFF.

This clonotype was seen only a few times. This chain uses TRBV5-1 with TRBJ2-7; no firm D call. The V gene lost 1 base and the J gene lost 4 bases, with 15 bases spanning the gap. This CDR3 spans 15 amino acids. CDR1 and CDR2 (germline): SGHRS, YFSETQ. This CDR3 reads CASSLSTASIYEQYF. CDR3 DNA sequence: TGCGCCAGCAGCTTGTCCACCGCTAGTATATACGAGCAGTACTTC. The entire variable domain, with the rest obtained from reference TRBV5-1 and TRBJ2-7, is as follows: KAGVTQTPRYLIKTRGQQVTLSCSPISGHRSVSWYQQTPGQGLQFLFEYFSETQRNKGNFPGRFSGRQFSNSRSEMNVSTLELGDSALYLCASSLSTASIYEQYFGPGTRLTVT.

In its sample, this clonotype was seen many times. V usage is TRBV28 and J usage is TRBJ1-1; D is unclear. Germline V CDR1 and CDR2: MDHEN, SYDVKM. The CDR3 is 13 amino acids. V was clipped by 3 bases and J by 1 base, with 6 bases between them. The CDR3 loop is CASSLATNTEAFF. In DNA form, the CDR3 reads TGTGCCAGCAGTTTGGCGACGAACACTGAAGCTTTCTTT.

This clonotype was counted many times. The rearrangement links TRBV28 to TRBJ1-5, with a possible D match to TRBD1 (5 bases). Germline V gene sequence: CDR1 MDHEN, CDR2 SYDVKM. V lost 7 bases and J lost 0, with 22 bases in between. The CDR3 extends over 18 amino acids. The CDR3 loop is CASIRRGSTLYSNQPQHF. The CDR3 region has the DNA TGTGCCAGCATTCGACGGGGGAGCACACTTTATAGCAATCAGCCCCAGCATTTT.

The CDR3 reads CASSLFPGASSYNEQFF. In nucleotides, the CDR3 is TGTGCCAGCAGTTTATTTCCGGGGGCCAGCTCCTACAATGAGCAGTTCTTC. The chain joins TRBV12-3 or TRBV12-4 to TRBJ2-1; D is tentatively TRBD1 or TRBD2 (6 bases each). This CDR3 spans 17 amino acids. The V end was cut by 2 bases, the J end by 0 bases, with 14 bases between.

Concerning this clonotype itself: A much larger clone differs from this one at a single base, so this may be a read error. This rearrangement joins TRBV6-2 or TRBV6-3 to TRBJ1-1; no firm D call. The CDR3 extends over 12 amino acids. The V end was cut by 5 bases, the J end by 5 bases, with 9 bases between. CDR1 and CDR2 (germline): MNHEY, SVGEGT. In DNA, the CDR3 is TGTGCCAGCAGTGCGAAAACGACTGAAGCTTTCTTT. It specifies CASSAKTTEAFF.

This chain links TRBV29-1 with TRBJ2-5; possibly TRBD1 for D (8 bases). This CDR3 is built from 14 residues. V lost 5 bases, J lost 4 bases, and 17 bases lay in between. The germline V gene has CDR1 SQVTM and CDR2 ANQGSEA. The chain's CDR3 is CSVIYTGGGETQYF. CDR3 nucleotide sequence: TGCAGCGTTATCTATACAGGGGGGGGAGAGACCCAGTACTTC.

Ten or more counts support this clonotype. The chain couples TRBV12-3 or TRBV12-4 to TRBJ1-6; D remains ambiguous. Trimming left V 6 bases short and J 8 bases short, with 11 bases between. This CDR3 contains 13 residues. The DNA for the CDR3 is TGTGCCAGCAGAACAGATATCCATTCACCCCTCCACTTT. The encoded protein is CASRTDIHSPLHF.

This rearrangement joins TRBV29-1 to TRBJ2-2; 12 nucleotides line up with TRBD2. This CDR3 contains 15 residues. The V segment lost 3 bases and the J segment 5 bases; nucleotides outside the gene matches: 4. Looked up from germline, CDR1 is SQVTM and CDR2 is ANQGSEA. The CDR3 is CSVDYTSGGTGELFF. In DNA form, the CDR3 reads TGCAGCGTTGATTATACTAGCGGGGGGACCGGGGAGCTGTTTTTT.

This clonotype was seen at least ten times. The J gene is TRBJ1-5, the V gene TRBV27, with 9 bases matching TRBD1. Germline V gene sequence: CDR1 MNHEY, CDR2 SMNVEV (reference sequence). The trim removed 0 bases at V and 1 base at J, leaving 4 bases unmatched. The CDR3 length is 17 residues. The CDR3 is CASSLSHRGLSNQPQHF. As DNA, the CDR3 is TGTGCCAGCAGTTTATCGCACAGGGGGCTCAGCAATCAGCCCCAGCATTTT.

This sequence joins TRBV2 and TRBJ2-2; 10 positions match TRBD1. Trimming took 6 bases from V and 6 from J; bases not matched to a gene: 7. The CDR3 has 15 residues. Germline CDR1 SNHLY, CDR2 FYNNEI. CDR3 coding DNA: TGTGCCAGCAGGTCGACAGGGGGCGGCTCCGGGGAGCTGTTTTTT. Amino acids: CASRSTGGGSGELFF.

Comments on this clonotype: The junction departs from the called germline gene at one end, perhaps through a read error. The chain joins TRBV20-1 to TRBJ1-6, with a tentative D call TRBD1 (5 bases). CDR1 DFQATT and CDR2 SNEGSKA come from the germline V gene (reference sequence). The CDR3 is 14 amino acids. The DNA for the CDR3 is TGCAGTGCTAGACTGGGGCGCTATAATTCACTCCTCCACTTT. Its protein product is CSARLGRYNSLLHF.

This clonotype was seen repeatedly, ten times or more. The J gene is TRBJ2-7, the V gene TRBV6-1, with no clear D. The germline CDR1 and CDR2 sequences are MNHNS and SASEGT. The CDR3 loop spans 12 amino acids. Trimming pared 8 bases from V and 3 bases from J, leaving 11 bases between. This CDR3 reads CASAQTLYEQYF. The CDR3, as DNA: TGTGCCAGCGCGCAGACCCTCTACGAGCAGTACTTC.

The sample holds many counts of this clonotype. The genes are TRBV18 and TRBJ1-3; TRBD1 matches 8 bases. Unmatched junction bases numbered 2, after V lost 0 bases and J lost 1 base. The CDR3 sequence is 16 residues long. Germline CDR1 KGHSH, CDR2 LQKENI. The CDR3 loop is CASSPPTGDSGNTIYF. CDR3 nucleotide sequence: TGTGCCAGCTCACCACCGACAGGGGATTCTGGAAACACCATATATTTT.

This clonotype appeared a few times. V usage is TRBV27 and J usage is TRBJ2-7; 10 nucleotides match TRBD1. V trimming: 2 bases; J trimming: 3 bases; junction bases outside the gene matches: 13. This CDR3 contains 18 residues. Germline lookup yields CDR1 MNHEY and CDR2 SMNVEV (reference sequence). CDR3 coding DNA: TGTGCCAGCAGTTTACGGACAGGGGGGGGCCGATACCGCTACGAGCAGTACTTC. Amino acids: CASSLRTGGGRYRYEQYF.

This clonotype has a handful of counts. The chain has TRBV5-4 and TRBJ2-5; 7 nucleotides agree with TRBD2. CDR1 is SGHNT, CDR2 YYREEE, per germline (reference sequence). V trimming: 1 base; J trimming: 1 base; junction bases outside the gene matches: 1. CDR3 length: 14 amino acids. The CDR3 DNA follows: TGTGCCAGCAGCTTGCGGGGGGTCCAAGAGACCCAGTACTTC. Protein sequence: CASSLRGVQETQYF.

In its sample, this clonotype was seen a few times. V is TRBV5-1 and J is TRBJ2-5, with D hard to call. The CDR3 is made up of 14 amino acids. Germline V lookup: CDR1 SGHRS, CDR2 YFSETQ. Trimming removed 4 bases at V and 3 bases at J, with 13 bases between. CDR3 region: CASSREARKETQYF. In nucleotides, the CDR3 is TGCGCCAGCAGCCGCGAGGCAAGAAAAGAGACCCAGTACTTC.

V is TRBV4-3 and J is TRBJ1-2; no clear D. Germline lookup yields CDR1 LGHNA and CDR2 YSLEER. V was cut by 2 bases and J by 10 bases, with 14 bases left in between. CDR3 size: 13 residues. The CDR3 bases are TGCGCCAGCAGCCAACAACCGGGAATCGACTACACCTTC. It translates to CASSQQPGIDYTF.

For this clonotype: Since a much larger clone is just one base distant, this may be a read error. The J gene is TRBJ2-7, the V gene TRBV28, with unresolved D. The CDR3 is 14 amino acids. The V end lost 2 bases, the J end lost 2 bases, and 10 bases lay between the germline ends. Germline lookup yields CDR1 MDHEN and CDR2 SYDVKM. In nucleotides, the CDR3 is TGTGCCAGCAGTTTACTGGGTAACACCTACGAGCAGTACTTC. It encodes CASSLLGNTYEQYF.

This clonotype occurred many times. The J gene is TRBJ2-7, the V gene TRBV5-1, with 7 bases fitting TRBD1. The CDR3 consists of 16 residues. The J segment lost 0 bases and the V segment lost 4 bases, leaving 10 bases of the junction unmatched. Germline-derived CDR1 and CDR2 are SGHRS and YFSETQ. CDR3 nucleotide sequence: TGCGCCAGCAGCACTTGGTATGGGACAGCCTCCTACGAGCAGTACTTC. Translated, it gives CASSTWYGTASYEQYF.

In this sample, this clonotype turned up many times. This chain joins TRBV28 and TRBJ1-2; D might be TRBD1 (5 bases). The CDR3 consists of 14 residues. Germline lookup yields CDR1 MDHEN and CDR2 SYDVKM. V was clipped by 6 bases and J by 2 bases, with 13 bases between them. Here the CDR3 DNA reads TGTGCCAGCAGGCGATCACAGGCGAACTATGGCTACACCTTC. It codes for CASRRSQANYGYTF.

This clonotype came up many times. The chain carries TRBV3-1 and TRBJ2-7; perhaps TRBD2 as D (6 bases). Germline lookup yields CDR1 LGHDT and CDR2 YNNKEL (reference sequence). Trimming took 1 base from V and 0 from J, leaving 13 bases between them. This CDR3 has 16 residues. The CDR3: CASSQVEGWGSYEQYF. The CDR3 region has the DNA TGTGCCAGCAGCCAAGTGGAGGGTTGGGGCTCCTACGAGCAGTACTTC.

The chain joins TRBV4-3 to TRBJ2-1; no clear D gene. CDR3 length: 13 amino acids. Germline CDR1 is LGHNA and CDR2 is YSLEER. V was cut by 1 base and J by 9 bases, with 10 bases left in between. CDR3 residues: CASSQAFASEQFF. The CDR3 DNA is TGCGCCAGCAGCCAAGCGTTTGCGAGTGAGCAGTTCTTC.

There are many counts of this clonotype. V and J are TRBV11-2 and TRBJ1-1; no clear D gene. Trimming left V 5 bases short and J 0 bases short, with 19 bases between. Per the germline V gene, CDR1 is SGHAT and CDR2 is FQNNGV. The CDR3 totals 17 residues. Here the CDR3 reads CASSQIRSKGMNTEAFF. The CDR3, as DNA: TGTGCCAGCAGCCAGATTCGAAGCAAGGGAATGAACACTGAAGCTTTCTTT.

This chain uses TRBV28 with TRBJ1-2, with TRBD1 matching 8 bases. Germline CDR1 and CDR2: MDHEN and SYDVKM. The V segment lost 7 bases and the J segment 3 bases; nucleotides outside the gene matches: 10. The CDR3 covers 15 residues. The CDR3 reads CASTSQGVRYYGYTF. DNA of the CDR3: TGTGCCAGCACCTCACAGGGGGTACGATACTATGGCTACACCTTC.

This clonotype was seen many times. J is TRBJ2-7 and V is TRBV5-1; TRBD1 aligns across 10 bases. V trimming: 0 bases; J trimming: 3 bases; junction bases outside the gene matches: 3. The CDR3 is 15 amino acids. Germline CDR1 reads SGHRS; CDR2 reads YFSETQ. The CDR3 loop is CASSLGQGAGYEQYF. CDR3 DNA sequence: TGCGCCAGCAGCTTGGGACAGGGGGCAGGCTACGAGCAGTACTTC.